This T cell receptor (beta chain) emerged from a study of cytomegalovirus exposure and HLA in healthy donors. Study-wide results and caveats: Subsequent analysis showed first-cohort TCR clusters tending to co-occur in some 120 validation repertoires. Specificity for CMV antigens was confirmed in vitro for a few of the CMV-associated chains. Researchers counted roughly 150 TCR beta chains as cytomegalovirus-associated. Most sequenced TCRs were rare (though some public TCRs occurred in many donors).

About this clone itself: The target antigen is unknown.

V lost 6 bases, J lost 5 bases, and 12 bases stayed unmatched. The CDR3 loop spans 14 amino acids. The V gene's germline CDR1 is SQVTM and CDR2 ANQGSEA. Produced via immunoSEQ multiplex PCR; TCRdb's table is partial and in-frame only. The table lists tens of thousands of clones, around 95% of them singletons. This TCR was sampled from a woman aged 18-30 years in good health and CMV-seropositive. The sequenced sample was PBMCs. The rearrangement uses TRBV29-1 and TRBJ1-1; 7 bases line up with TRBD1. The CDR3 here is CSVILTGVGTEAFF. The CDR3 DNA follows: TGCAGCGTCATCCTTACAGGGGTGGGAACTGAAGCTTTCTTT.